The clone carrying this TCR beta chain was counted only a few times. The antigen remains undetermined. The record originates from a study of post-analysis software for immune sequencing data. Broader study findings: Pronounced co-clustering by F measure was evident among identically batched samples. Relative to controls, patients had five TRBV segments at higher frequency, with TRBV5-6, TRBV5-1 and TRBV20-1 among these.

Tagging with unique molecular identifiers was a feature of the TCR beta cDNA libraries. In TCRdb, the PCR reads were re-called with MiXCR into one record per CDR3 protein. The table includes around 440,000 distinct CDR3 sequences, roughly 46% detected once. This CDR3 is 14 amino acids long. Unmatched junction bases numbered 4, after V lost 3 bases and J lost 5 bases. CDR1 and CDR2 (germline): MGHRA, YSYEKL. V usage is TRBV4-1 and J usage is TRBJ2-5, with 9 nucleotides matching TRBD2. The receptor's source is a girl under 18 with multiple sclerosis. Input material: blood. This chain's CDR3 is CASSQREGGETQYF. The CDR3, as DNA: TGCGCCAGCAGCCAGCGGGAGGGGGGGGAGACCCAGTACTTC.